This T cell receptor (beta chain) was sequenced during a study of PD-L1 blockade in urothelial cancer. About the study: About 90% of the roughly 29 patients were men whose urothelial cancer was bladder-origin.

Every PCR received spiked-in synthetic TCR analog templates. Generated by immunoSEQ multiplex PCR, the TCRdb table keeps only in-frame clones and is missing some. The sample records tens of thousands of clones, 70% to 90% being singletons. Germline CDR1 is MDHEN and CDR2 is SYDVKM. V shed 0 bases, J shed 7 bases, and the junction held 4 bases outside the gene matches. The CDR3 has 15 amino acids. The receptor was derived from a man aged 50-59 years with urothelial cancer. Sequenced material: PBMCs, taken around atezolizumab (anti-PD-L1) treatment. The V call is TRBV28, the J call TRBJ1-4; 8 bases align to TRBD1. The CDR3 here is CASSLWTGDSEKLFF. The CDR3 bases are TGTGCCAGCAGTTTATGGACAGGGGATTCTGAAAAACTGTTTTTT.